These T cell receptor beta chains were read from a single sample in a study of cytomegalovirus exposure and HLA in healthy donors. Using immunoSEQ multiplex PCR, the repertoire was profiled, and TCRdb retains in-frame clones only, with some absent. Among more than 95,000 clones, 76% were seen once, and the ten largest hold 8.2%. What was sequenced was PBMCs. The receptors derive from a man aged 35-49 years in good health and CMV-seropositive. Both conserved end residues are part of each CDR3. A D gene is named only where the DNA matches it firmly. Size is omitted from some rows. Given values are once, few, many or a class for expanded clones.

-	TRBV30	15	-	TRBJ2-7	CAWTGGTAASYEQYF	TGTGCCTGGACCGGAGGTACAGCCGCCTCCTACGAGCAGTACTTC
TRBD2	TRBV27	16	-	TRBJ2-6	CASSLMGGAGANGLTF	TGTGCCAGCAGTTTAATGGGAGGGGCTGGGGCCAACGGCCTGACTTTC
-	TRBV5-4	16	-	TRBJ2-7	CASSPPGAARQYEQYF	TGTGCCAGCAGCCCGCCAGGGGCCGCGCGACAATACGAGCAGTACTTC
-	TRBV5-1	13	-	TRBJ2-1	CASSTGGRDEQFF	TGCGCCAGCAGCACGGGTGGGCGGGATGAGCAGTTCTTC
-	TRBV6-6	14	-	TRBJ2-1	CASSRASTNNEQFF	TGTGCCAGCAGCCGAGCTAGCACCAACAATGAGCAGTTCTTC
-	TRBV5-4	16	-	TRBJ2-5	CASSRGLMGTEETQYF	TGTGCCAGCAGCCGGGGACTGATGGGGACCGAAGAGACCCAGTACTTC
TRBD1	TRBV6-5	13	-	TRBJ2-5	CASSLTGSETQYF	TGTGCCAGCAGTTTGACAGGGTCAGAGACCCAGTACTTC
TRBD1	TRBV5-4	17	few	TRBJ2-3	CASSLTPDRASTDTQYF	TGTGCCAGCAGCTTGACTCCCGACAGGGCGAGCACAGATACGCAGTATTTT
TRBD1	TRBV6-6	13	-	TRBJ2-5	CASSRTGWETQYF	TGTGCCAGCAGCCGGACAGGGTGGGAGACCCAGTACTTC
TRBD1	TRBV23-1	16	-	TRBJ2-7	CASEHWDRSTGYEQYF	TGCGCCAGCGAACACTGGGACAGGTCGACGGGCTACGAGCAGTACTTC
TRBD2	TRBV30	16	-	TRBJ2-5	CAWSEGSGGPQETQYF	TGTGCCTGGAGTGAAGGTAGCGGGGGCCCCCAAGAGACCCAGTACTTC
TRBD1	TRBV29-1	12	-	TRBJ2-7	CSAGTGPGEQYF	TGCAGCGCCGGGACAGGGCCCGGCGAGCAGTACTTC
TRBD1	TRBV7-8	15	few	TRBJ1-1	CASSWAGTGINEAFF	TGTGCCAGCAGCTGGGCGGGGACAGGGATCAATGAAGCTTTCTTT
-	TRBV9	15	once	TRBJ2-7	CASSARGESSYEQYF	TGTGCCAGCAGCGCCCGCGGGGAAAGCTCCTACGAGCAGTACTTC
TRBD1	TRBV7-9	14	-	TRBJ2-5	CASSLGDSWETQYF	TGTGCCAGCAGCTTAGGGGACAGCTGGGAGACCCAGTACTTC
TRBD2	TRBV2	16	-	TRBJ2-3	CASGSSGRAGTDTQYF	TGTGCCAGCGGGAGTAGCGGGAGGGCCGGCACAGATACGCAGTATTTT
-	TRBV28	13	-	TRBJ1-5	CASSTGSSQPQHF	TGTGCCAGCAGCACAGGGTCAAGTCAGCCCCAGCATTTT
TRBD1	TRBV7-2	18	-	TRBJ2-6	CASSSSGQGGSGANVLTF	TGTGCCAGCAGCTCTTCTGGACAGGGAGGCTCTGGGGCCAACGTCCTGACTTTC
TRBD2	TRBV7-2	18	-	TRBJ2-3	CASSFRGVLGTSTDTQYF	TGTGCCAGCTCATTTCGGGGGGTCCTTGGAACTAGCACAGATACGCAGTATTTT
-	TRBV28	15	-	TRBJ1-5	CASSLFWGPNQPQHF	TGTGCCAGCAGTTTATTTTGGGGGCCCAATCAGCCCCAGCATTTT
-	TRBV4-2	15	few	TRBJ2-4	CASSPETGIKNIQYF	TGTGCCAGCAGCCCGGAGACAGGTATCAAAAACATTCAGTACTTC
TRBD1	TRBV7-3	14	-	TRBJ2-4	CASSSKGQGDIQYF	TGTGCCAGCAGCTCGAAAGGGCAGGGGGACATTCAGTATTTC
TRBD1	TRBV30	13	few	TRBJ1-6	CAWGTGINSPLHF	TGTGCCTGGGGGACAGGGATTAATTCACCCCTCCACTTT
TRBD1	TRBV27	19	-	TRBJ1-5	CASSLSPTTGPYSNQPQHF	TGTGCCAGCAGTTTATCTCCAACGACAGGGCCATATAGCAATCAGCCCCAGCATTTT
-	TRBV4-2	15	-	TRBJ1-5	CASSQFQDLNQPQHF	TGTGCCAGCAGCCAATTTCAGGACTTGAATCAGCCCCAGCATTTT
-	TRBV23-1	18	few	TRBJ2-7	CASSQSHRGGSPSHEQYF	TGCGCCAGCAGTCAGTCCCATCGAGGCGGGTCCCCAAGTCACGAGCAGTACTTC
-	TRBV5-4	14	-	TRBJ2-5	CASSQTRGPRTQYF	TGTGCCAGCAGCCAGACTAGGGGACCACGAACCCAGTACTTC
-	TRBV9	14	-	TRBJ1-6	CASSAGNVNSPLHF	TGTGCCAGCAGCGCAGGGAATGTGAATTCACCCCTCCACTTT
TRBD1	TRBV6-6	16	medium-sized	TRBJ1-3	CASLRTGGTAGNTIYF	TGTGCCAGCCTTAGGACAGGGGGTACAGCCGGAAACACCATATATTTT
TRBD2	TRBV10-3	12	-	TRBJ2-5	CASGGEQETQYF	TGTGCCAGCGGGGGGGAACAAGAGACCCAGTACTTC
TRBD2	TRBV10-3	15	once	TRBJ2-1	CAIGPGLAGPNEQFF	TGTGCCATCGGCCCGGGACTAGCGGGCCCCAATGAGCAGTTCTTC
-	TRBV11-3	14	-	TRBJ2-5	CASSLGRLGETQYF	TGTGCCAGCAGCTTAGGTCGACTAGGAGAGACCCAGTACTTC
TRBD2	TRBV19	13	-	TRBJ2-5	CASSIGRKETQYF	TGTGCCAGTAGTATCGGGAGGAAAGAGACCCAGTACTTC
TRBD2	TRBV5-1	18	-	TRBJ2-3	CASSLGTSGARSRNTQYF	TGCGCCAGCAGCTTAGGGACTAGCGGGGCCCGATCCCGAAATACGCAGTATTTT
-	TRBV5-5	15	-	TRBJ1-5	CASSRMEGVGQPQHF	TGTGCCAGCAGCCGGATGGAGGGAGTCGGGCAGCCCCAGCATTTT
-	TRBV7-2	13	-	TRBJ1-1	CASSPRGYTEAFF	TGTGCCAGCAGCCCCAGAGGGTACACTGAAGCTTTCTTT
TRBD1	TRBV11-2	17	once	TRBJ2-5	CASSLDIAGGPIGTQYF	TGTGCCAGCAGCTTAGATATCGCAGGGGGTCCCATCGGGACCCAGTACTTC